The 18 T cell receptor beta chains below were found in one sample sequenced in a study of cytomegalovirus exposure and HLA in healthy donors. With 60 Vbeta and 13 Jbeta primers, the PCR was carried out. Generated by immunoSEQ multiplex PCR, the TCRdb table keeps only in-frame clones and is missing some. Altogether around 160,000 clones are present, around three quarters being singletons, with the ten largest covering 2% to 2.5%. Sequencing was performed on PBMCs. The source of these receptors is a man between 45 and 60 years old in good health and CMV-seropositive.

In regard to this clone: Other nucleotide sequences in the sample specify the same CDR3. The chain combines TRBV11-2 with TRBJ1-1; unclear D gene. This CDR3 has 14 residues. CDR1 is SGHAT, CDR2 FQNNGV, per germline. Between the trimmed V and J ends, which lost 2 bases and 2 bases, there was a span of 9 bases. As DNA, the CDR3 is TGTGCCAGCAGCTTATCCCCGGGAAACACTGAAGCTTTCTTT. It specifies CASSLSPGNTEAFF.

Worth noting for this clone: Other DNA sequences in the same sample also yield this CDR3. The J gene is TRBJ1-6, the V gene TRBV4-3; D is unclear. Trimming removed 0 bases at V and 10 bases at J, with 7 bases between. CDR1 is LGHNA and CDR2 is YSLEER in the germline V gene. The CDR3 contains 13 residues. CDR3 loop: CASSQEGGSPLHF. For the CDR3, the DNA is TGCGCCAGCAGCCAAGAAGGAGGGTCACCCCTCCACTTT.

This rearrangement joins TRBV28 to TRBJ1-1, with a tentative D call TRBD1 (5 bases). Germline V gene sequence: CDR1 MDHEN, CDR2 SYDVKM. The V end lost 5 bases, the J end lost 8 bases, and 18 bases lay between the germline ends. The CDR3 is 14 amino acids. The CDR3 is CASSQGAGSKEAFF. CDR3 bases: TGTGCCAGCAGTCAAGGAGCAGGGTCAAAAGAAGCTTTCTTT. The variable domain in full, completed from reference TRBV28 and TRBJ1-1, reads DVKVTQSSRYLVKRTGEKVFLECVQDMDHENMFWYRQDPGLGLRLIYFSYDVKMKEKGDIPEGYSVSREKKERFSLILESASTNQTSMYLCASSQGAGSKEAFFGQGTRLTVV.

The genes are TRBV10-3 and TRBJ2-2; D may be TRBD1 (6 bases). The ends were cut back, 3 bases at V and 1 base at J, with 15 bases in the middle. Germline-derived CDR1 and CDR2 are ENHRY and SYGVKD. The CDR3 runs to 17 residues. The CDR3 DNA is TGTGCCATCAGTGAAGACAGGTTACCGGTGAACACCGGGGAGCTGTTTTTT. Its translation is CAISEDRLPVNTGELFF.

The chain couples TRBV2 to TRBJ1-5; D perhaps matches TRBD1 (5 bases). Germline CDR1 reads SNHLY; CDR2 reads FYNNEI. This CDR3 contains 13 residues. The ends were cut back, 0 bases at V and 10 bases at J, with 10 bases in the middle. The CDR3 sequence: CASSEAWGGPQHF. In nucleotides, the CDR3 is TGTGCCAGCAGTGAAGCGTGGGGGGGACCCCAGCATTTT.

The chain employs TRBV6-6 and TRBJ2-1; D gene unclear. Germline V CDR1 and CDR2: MNHNY, SVGAGI (reference sequence). Trimming shortened V by 2 bases and J by 5 bases, and 13 bases separated the two germline ends. The CDR3 totals 15 residues. In DNA form, the CDR3 reads TGTGCCAGCAGTTACCCGGGTCGAGGAAACAATGAGCAGTTCTTC. Residues: CASSYPGRGNNEQFF.

There are a few counts of this clone. The chain is built from TRBV5-1 and TRBJ2-2, with 11 bases fitting TRBD2. This CDR3 region has 16 residues. The germline V gene has CDR1 SGHRS and CDR2 YFSETQ. J was trimmed by 7 bases and V by 4 bases; bases with no gene match: 9. The CDR3 loop reads CASSLLLAGGHGELFF. The DNA of the CDR3 is TGCGCCAGCAGCCTCCTCCTAGCGGGGGGACACGGGGAGCTGTTTTTT. Based on the CDR3 plus reference TRBV5-1 and TRBJ2-2, the full variable domain is KAGVTQTPRYLIKTRGQQVTLSCSPISGHRSVSWYQQTPGQGLQFLFEYFSETQRNKGNFPGRFSGRQFSNSRSEMNVSTLELGDSALYLCASSLLLAGGHGELFFGEGSRLTVL.

This clone appeared a few times. V and J are TRBV19 and TRBJ1-5; D uncertain. V lost 5 bases to trimming and J lost 2 bases, with 10 bases between them. The CDR3 extends over 14 amino acids. Germline CDR1 LNHDA, CDR2 SQIVND (reference sequence). The CDR3 DNA follows: TGTGCCAGTAGTCTCTCCGGGGGCAATCAGCCCCAGCATTTT. Protein product: CASSLSGGNQPQHF. The full variable domain, rest sourced from reference TRBV19 and TRBJ1-5, is DGGITQSPKYLFRKEGQNVTLSCEQNLNHDAMYWYRQDPGQGLRLIYYSQIVNDFQKGDIAEGYSVSREKKESFPLTVTSAQKNPTAFYLCASSLSGGNQPQHFGDGTRLSIL.

This clone has only a few counts. The chain employs TRBV30 and TRBJ2-7; D not certain. Germline CDR1 is GTSNPN and CDR2 is SVGIG (reference sequence). The V and J ends lost 1 base and 5 bases respectively, with 9 bases between them. The CDR3 covers 12 residues. CDR3 coding DNA: TGTGCCTGGAGTGCACCCCGGGACGAGCAGTACTTC. Residues: CAWSAPRDEQYF.

The chain employs TRBV4-3 and TRBJ2-7, with 10 bases matching TRBD1. V was clipped by 1 base and J by 4 bases; unmatched bases: 7. This CDR3 has 16 amino acids. The germline V gene has CDR1 LGHNA and CDR2 YSLEER. The CDR3 region is CASSQVPGQGFYEQYF. CDR3 coding DNA: TGCGCCAGCAGCCAAGTCCCGGGACAGGGGTTTTACGAGCAGTACTTC.

The chain has TRBV6-1 and TRBJ2-1; D remains unclear. This CDR3 is 14 amino acids long. The V end lost 4 bases, the J end lost 15 bases, and 22 bases lay between the germline ends. In germline, CDR1 is MNHNS, CDR2 SASEGT. CDR3 region: CASSVNSITPILFF. CDR3 DNA sequence: TGTGCCAGCAGTGTGAACAGCATAACCCCTATTTTGTTCTTC.

V is TRBV30 and J is TRBJ2-2; 12 positions match TRBD2. CDR1 and CDR2 from the germline V gene are GTSNPN and SVGIG (reference sequence). Trimming took 5 bases from V and 0 from J; bases not matched to a gene: 4. The CDR3 contains 16 residues. This CDR3 reads CAWARLAGANTGELFF. The DNA for the CDR3 is TGTGCCTGGGCCCGACTAGCGGGGGCGAACACCGGGGAGCTGTTTTTT.

This chain connects TRBV5-6 to TRBJ2-3; 8 nucleotides agree with TRBD2. V trimming: 0 bases; J trimming: 6 bases; junction bases outside the gene matches: 6. This CDR3 is built from 15 residues. From germline, CDR1 is SGHDT and CDR2 YYEEEE. CDR3 bases: TGTGCCAGCAGCTTGGTCGGGGGGGCCATGGATACGCAGTATTTT. Its protein is CASSLVGGAMDTQYF.

In DNA form, the CDR3 reads TGCAGCGTCGCGGGACCCAGCTACGAGCAGTACTTC. It encodes CSVAGPSYEQYF. This chain links TRBV29-1 with TRBJ2-7; D is perhaps TRBD2 (6 bases). The CDR3 consists of 12 residues. The germline gives CDR1 SQVTM, CDR2 ANQGSEA. Between the trimmed V and J ends, which lost 6 bases and 3 bases, there was a span of 12 bases.

Comment on this clone: A read error may account for a junction end that differs from germline. V gene TRBV5-4 combines with J gene TRBJ2-7; D possibly corresponds to TRBD2 (6 bases). Germline loops: CDR1 SGHNT, CDR2 YYREEE (reference sequence). The CDR3 runs 14 residues. The CDR3 reads CASRFGGAGYEQYF. CDR3 nucleotides: TGTGCCAGCCGCTTTGGCGGGGCGGGCTACGAGCAGTACTTC.

V gene TRBV19 combines with J gene TRBJ1-5; TRBD1 is a possible D gene (6 bases). The CDR3 is 15 amino acids. Looked up from germline, CDR1 is LNHDA and CDR2 is SQIVND (reference sequence). Trimming shortened V by 5 bases and J by 1 base, and 12 bases separated the two germline ends. DNA of the CDR3: TGTGCCAGTAGTCCCCAGGGGAGCAGCAATCAGCCCCAGCATTTT. This sequence encodes CASSPQGSSNQPQHF.

The table lists this clone with a few counts. The V and J genes are TRBV19 and TRBJ2-5; TRBD1 aligns across 8 bases. The germline gives CDR1 LNHDA, CDR2 SQIVND (reference sequence). Trimming removed 7 bases from V and 4 bases from J; junction bases left unmatched: 8. This CDR3 comprises 14 residues. The CDR3 DNA reads TGTGCCAGTAAGCCGGGGACAGGATCAGAGACCCAGTACTTC. This encodes CASKPGTGSETQYF.

The chain couples TRBV10-2 to TRBJ2-5; the match to TRBD2 covers 10 bases. CDR3 length: 15 residues. The V segment lost 8 bases and the J segment 7 bases; nucleotides outside the gene matches: 13. From germline, CDR1 is WSHSY and CDR2 SAAADI. CDR3 region: CASRPQRGGLGTQYF. CDR3 nucleotide sequence: TGCGCCAGCCGACCCCAGCGGGGGGGCTTGGGGACCCAGTACTTC.